This is a list of T cell receptor beta chains from one sample in a study of cytomegalovirus exposure and HLA in healthy donors. The repertoire was sequenced with immunoSEQ multiplex PCR; TCRdb's copy has only in-frame clones and lacks some. Of 180,000 or so clones in the sample, 65% to 85% were seen once. Material: PBMCs. These receptors all come from a girl under 18 in good health and CMV-seropositive. Each CDR3 is given with its conserved first and last residue.

J gene,V gene,CDR3 protein
TRBJ2-5,TRBV11-2,CASTQGFQETQYF
TRBJ2-2,TRBV27,CASRFSGLAGGWNTGELFF
TRBJ1-2,TRBV6-5,CASSNGQGNGYTF
TRBJ1-2,TRBV7-6,CASSLERRTNYGYTF
TRBJ2-6,TRBV29-1,CSVERRAGGSGANVLTF
TRBJ1-1,TRBV19,CASSMLENTEAFF
TRBJ1-2,TRBV18,CASSPPLGPGIGMSGYTF
TRBJ2-7,TRBV19,CASKASGMEQYF
TRBJ1-2,TRBV4-3,CASSQDFLGTGSNYGYTF
TRBJ2-7,TRBV7-9,CASSPSFYEQYF
TRBJ2-5,TRBV4-3,CASSQEGTGGMETQYF
TRBJ1-1,TRBV7-6,CASSLGQGNTEAFF
TRBJ2-1,TRBV6-5,CASRRSNEQFF
TRBJ2-1,TRBV11-3,CASSEASRYNEQFF
TRBJ1-1,TRBV30,CAWSVRGEAFF
TRBJ2-5,TRBV9,CASSKTSGRGREETQYF
TRBJ2-5,TRBV6-1,CASSITPGQETQYF
TRBJ2-7,TRBV27,CASSLGKGLADYEQYF
TRBJ2-1,TRBV6-1,CASSVIAAYNEQFF
TRBJ2-7,TRBV7-2,CASSLGGQAYYEQYF
TRBJ1-2,TRBV10-3,CAIRKLQGSGYTF
TRBJ1-5,TRBV5-8,CASSLFTGTNSNQPQHF
TRBJ2-1,TRBV5-1,CASSRTSGIYNEQFF
TRBJ1-6,TRBV30,CAWSVLERRGRNSPLHF
TRBJ1-3,TRBV4-2,CASSQDSGRAGNTIYF
TRBJ2-3,TRBV6-5,CASSYGRLAATDTQYF
TRBJ1-4,TRBV5-1,CASSPTGTSEKLFF
TRBJ2-3,TRBV19,CASKTGDLRDTQYF
TRBJ2-1,TRBV10-3,CAIRGLNEQFF